The entry below gives a single T cell receptor beta chain sequence along with its context. Based on clinical symptoms, serum thyroxine and TRAb, thyroid ultrasound and orbital computed tomography, diagnoses were reached. The V gene's germline CDR1 is LNHDA and CDR2 SQIVND (reference sequence). The V gene lost 5 bases and the J gene lost 2 bases, with 14 bases spanning the gap. The CDR3 is made up of 15 amino acids. This sample stems from a study of T cells in Graves' hyperthyroidism and ophthalmopathy. Researchers amplified the TCR beta CDR3 regions from RNA transcripts. During a first-round RT-PCR of the TCR CDR3, the HTBI primer set was used. Each CDR3 protein is one row after TCRdb ran MiXCR on the multiplex PCR reads. The sample consists of roughly 500,000 distinct CDR3 sequences, roughly 22% of them appearing once.

The chain employs TRBV19 and TRBJ2-3, with D maybe TRBD2 (7 bases). The receptor comes from a woman aged 65 to 85 with Graves' ophthalmopathy. The sequencing input was blood. The CDR3 region has the DNA TGTGCCAGTAGTTCCGGGGAGGGGGTCACAGATACGCAGTATTTT. Its translation is CASSSGEGVTDTQYF. Using reference TRBV19 and TRBJ2-3 for the parts outside the CDR3, the full variable domain is DGGITQSPKYLFRKEGQNVTLSCEQNLNHDAMYWYRQDPGQGLRLIYYSQIVNDFQKGDIAEGYSVSREKKESFPLTVTSAQKNPTAFYLCASSSGEGVTDTQYFGPGTRLTVL.